The present T cell receptor (beta chain) was sequenced within a study of cytomegalovirus exposure and HLA in healthy donors (dated by TCRdb to about 2017). Background on the whole study: An earlier analysis of roughly 500 of the donors reported 250 to 350 Gb of sequence data and 120 million or so unique TCR beta sequences from about 179 million T cells. Class I and class II HLA loci were covered by the typing at four-digit resolution. The number of typed donors differed by locus: about 629-640 for A, B, C, DRB1 and DQB1; 500 to 550 for DQA1; approximately 610 for DPA1; and some 470 for DPB1. All discovery cohort repertoires had been generated on a single sequencing platform. The study aimed to test whether cataloging public T cell receptors could reveal signatures of past pathogen exposure. Among 398 genotyped donors of the cohort, an average of around 240,000 unique TCR beta nucleotide sequences were sequenced per donor, roughly 20% of them non-productive. A later analysis re-examined previously published TCR beta repertoires from more than 600 donors and added high-resolution HLA genotyping to investigate patterns of TCR occurrence. An early release covering approximately 600 HLA-typed donors comprised about 320 gigabases of sequencing data and about 90 million unique TCR sequences. Of the 300 to 500 genotyped donors, more than 75% were placed in the genetic ancestry cluster associated with self-reported Caucasian donors. In addition to the first cohort of 500 to 850 subjects, a separate validation cohort of 120 different subjects was used. In an earlier analysis of 587 of the donors, high-throughput TCR beta sequencing was used to judge whether each TCR beta V gene segment behaved as functional or pseudogenic. Donor age, sex, ethnicity and CMV serostatus were compiled together with the repertoire data. The T cell repertoires of several hundred subjects were profiled by immunosequencing and related to cytomegalovirus serostatus. In the later analysis, no new phenotypic data were used to find candidate immune exposures; instead, reliance was placed on TCR beta sequences and their occurrence across donors. Roughly 5 DR-DQ haplotypes were handled as single units for association and clustering, since linkage in the cohort was strong. The study combined high-throughput TCR immunosequencing, statistical association of individual TCRs with disease status, and machine learning to predict cytomegalovirus infection status. A later genetic analysis used genome-wide SNP genotypes for about 60% of the roughly 700 donors, treating that subset as a discovery cohort. Beyond this particular receptor, the publication reports: In vitro tests confirmed that three of the cytomegalovirus-associated TCR beta chains recognize cytomegalovirus antigens. According to the authors, the approach could potentially be generalized to other disease states and immunological phenotypes. At a false discovery rate of 0.05, a later analysis linked 16,951 TCR beta sequences to specific HLA alleles. Linkage disequilibrium might explain the correlated functional status among segregating V segments, but an unknown experimental factor could not be excluded. Because some donors lacked HLA typing at each locus, the association tests relied only on the typed subset. The study gave a list of 150 to 200 TCR beta chains associated with cytomegalovirus. An earlier analysis of approximately 590 of the donors showed that most TCR beta V segments appeared in productive rearrangements either about 90% or about 30% of the time, which broadly matched IMGT annotations. A group of highly shared sequence variants was considered likely to be a technical artifact of the sequencing pipeline. In a later analysis, several top co-occurrence clusters were reported to appear linked to parvovirus B19, influenza, CMV and Epstein-Barr virus. In a later genetic analysis, a missense DCLRE1C variant was associated with V-gene and J-gene trimming of TCR beta chains, and the association was replicated in an independent cohort. A further reported finding was that TCR beta sequences accurately predicted the HLA-A and HLA-B alleles for most subjects in the first cohort. Some IMGT-functional V segments, including TRBV6-2 and TRBV6-3, could not be distinguished by the 87-base-pair reads and were therefore excluded. According to a later analysis, TCR association rates differed among HLA loci, with DRB1 alleles showing the most associated TCRs and HLA-C alleles showing the fewest. Compared with equally common non-associated chains, HLA-associated TCR beta chains in a later analysis were more clonally expanded and had lower generation probabilities. The presence/absence analyses assumed that sequencing depth was roughly uniform across donors, and that assumption may not be true. Most TCR sequences were observed very rarely across donors, whereas some public TCRs were present in many individuals. In this cohort, only TCR beta chains were sequenced, and detectable features were limited by the absence of alpha or paired-chain data. Immune exposure information for the cohort was limited to CMV serostatus. Because counts were too low, some 16 rarely observed V segments, including chromosome 9 orphons, were excluded from the earlier analysis of under 650 of the donors. According to a later genetic analysis, donors in an Asian-associated ancestry cluster had fewer N-insertions in productive TCRs than the approximately 700-donor mean. Assigning TCR associations to individual alleles was difficult when HLA alleles, especially DR and DQ, strongly co-occurred. The classifier was reported to diagnose cytomegalovirus status with high specificity and sensitivity in both the original and validation cohorts. A later analysis found that most CMV-associated TCR beta chains appeared HLA-restricted, with HLA associations seemingly driven largely by CMV exposure.

The cohort comprised around 700 healthy bone marrow donors. All cohort members were sampled while nominally healthy, although unrecorded immune exposures were likely present. The donor tested CMV seropositive, placing the donor among the 289 seropositive members of the cohort. Each donor provided a peripheral blood sample, and peripheral blood mononuclear cells were used for TCR beta sequencing. The Qiagen DNeasy Blood Extraction Kit was used to extract genomic DNA from the blood cell samples. Preparation of the library involved the immunoSEQ multiplex PCR assay. The multiplex PCR relied on a mix of 60 forward primers for TCR Vbeta segments and 13 reverse primers for TCR Jbeta segments. A multiplex PCR assay on genomic DNA amplified the CDR3 region of rearranged TCR beta genes. The Illumina HiSeq System was used to sequence the amplified TCR beta libraries as 87-base-pair reads. As for how the authors treated the data: In a later analysis, 70 million to 95 million unique TCR beta chains were counted across the 666 repertoires, and around 11 million of these chains were shared by at least two donors. To remove PCR and sequencing errors, raw reads were error-corrected and collapsed into unique sequences using a nearest-neighbor algorithm that merged closely related sequences. CDR3 sequences were aligned to IMGT reference sequences to assign V, D and J gene segments. For a sequence to be retained, at least a six-nucleotide match to both a V gene segment and a J gene segment was required. Rearrangements were called productive when the CDR3 lacked stop codons and stayed in frame with V and J; all others were non-productive. CDR3 was defined according to IMGT convention as the region running from the second conserved V-encoded cysteine to the conserved J-encoded phenylalanine. The earlier analysis of some 580 of the donors excluded any sequence lacking an unambiguous match to a single V gene segment. In an earlier analysis of approximately 590 of the donors, V segments were called functional above 56.7% productive rearrangements and were called segregating when the between-donor standard deviation exceeded 5%. A statistical classification framework was built to diagnose cytomegalovirus status from the catalog of TCR beta chain sequences. V and J gene assignment, in a later analysis, came from comparing TCR nucleotide sequences with IMGT/GENE-DB human TR gene sequences. In a later analysis, CDR3 sequences and most-parsimonious VDJ recombination scenarios were assigned using the TCRdist pipeline. In a later analysis, each TCR beta chain was defined by its CDR3 amino acid sequence together with its V-gene family, and reads lacking a unique V-gene family were excluded. As a way to deal with suspected cross-contamination and a sequencing artifact, a later analysis dropped over 550 nucleotide sequences that were highly shared and had low generation probability. For each public chain, a later analysis derived a clonal expansion index from normalized ranks of inferred template counts within each repertoire. A later analysis computed generation probabilities with a VDJ recombination model fitted to out-of-frame rearrangements, and checked the results against IGoR. Hypergeometric tests were used in a later analysis to score TCR-TCR, TCR-HLA and TCR-CMV co-occurrence, with a repertoire-size bias correction applied to the TCR pairs. False discovery rates were estimated in a later analysis by permuting HLA or CMV assignments 20 times. In a later analysis, co-occurring TCRs were grouped using DBSCAN, with TCRdist sequence similarity added in when clustering inside HLA-allele-positive subsets. Repertoires with fewer than 30,000 or more than 120,000 public chains were left out of co-occurrence clustering, as were five repertoires with anomalous nucleotide sharing. The table comes from immuneACCESS by way of TCRdb, which keeps in-frame sequences with V and J called. Part of the clones is missing from these tables; in studies checked, under half for an unresolved V gene and the rest for unknown reasons. V, J and clone size derive from that table, while D and trimming were established from the DNA sequence. The sample table contains 150,000 to 200,000 clones; only one count was recorded for around 72% of them. The ten top clones hold around 6.9% of the sample.

The trim is 4 bases for V and 3 bases for J, with a gap of 4 bases between the germline ends. Its CDR3 holds 11 amino acids, cysteine through phenylalanine. Just the 33-base CDR3 DNA is kept, in frame starting at base 1. CDR1 is given as SGHAT and CDR2 as FQNNGV, both from the germline V gene. As regards this clone: Its antigen remains unidentified. No much larger clone exists at a distance of one base, and base qualities are not known.

The source is a man between 35 and 55 years old in good health and CMV-seropositive. In this chain, TRBV11-2 is recombined with TRBJ2-7, with no D gene named confidently. The sequenced sample consisted of PBMCs. The CDR3: CASSSNYEQYF. The nucleotide sequence reads as follows: TGTGCCAGCAGCTCTAACTACGAGCAGTACTTC. Full variable domain (CDR3 extended with the reference TRBV11-2 and TRBJ2-7 proteins): EAGVAQSPRYKIIEKRQSVAFWCNPISGHATLYWYQQILGQGPKLLIQFQNNGVVDDSQLPKDRFSAERLKGVDSTLKIQPAKLEDSAVYLCASSSNYEQYFGPGTRLTVT.